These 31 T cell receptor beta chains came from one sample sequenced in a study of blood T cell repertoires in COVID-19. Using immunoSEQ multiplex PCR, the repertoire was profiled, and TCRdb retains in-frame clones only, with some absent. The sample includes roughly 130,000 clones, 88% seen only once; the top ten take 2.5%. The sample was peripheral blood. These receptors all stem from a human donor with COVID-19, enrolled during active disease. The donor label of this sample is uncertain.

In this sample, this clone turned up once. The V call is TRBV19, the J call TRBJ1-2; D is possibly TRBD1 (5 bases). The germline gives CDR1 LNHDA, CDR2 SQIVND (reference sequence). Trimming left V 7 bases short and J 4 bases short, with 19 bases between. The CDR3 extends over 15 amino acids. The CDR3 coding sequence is TGTGCCAGTACCCCACAACAGGCCGTGGGCTATGGCTACACCTTC. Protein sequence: CASTPQQAVGYGYTF.

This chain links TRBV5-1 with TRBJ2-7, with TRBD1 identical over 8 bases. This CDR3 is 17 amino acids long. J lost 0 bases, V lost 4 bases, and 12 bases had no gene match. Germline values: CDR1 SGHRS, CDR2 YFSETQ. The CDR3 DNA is TGCGCCAGCAGCAAAATGCCAGGGGGCGCAGACTCCTACGAGCAGTACTTC. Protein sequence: CASSKMPGGADSYEQYF.

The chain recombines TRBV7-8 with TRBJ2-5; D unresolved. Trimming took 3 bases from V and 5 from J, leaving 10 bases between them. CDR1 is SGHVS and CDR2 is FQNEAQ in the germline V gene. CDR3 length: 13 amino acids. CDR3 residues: CASSFGPLETQYF. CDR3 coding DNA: TGTGCCAGCAGCTTTGGGCCTTTGGAGACCCAGTACTTC.

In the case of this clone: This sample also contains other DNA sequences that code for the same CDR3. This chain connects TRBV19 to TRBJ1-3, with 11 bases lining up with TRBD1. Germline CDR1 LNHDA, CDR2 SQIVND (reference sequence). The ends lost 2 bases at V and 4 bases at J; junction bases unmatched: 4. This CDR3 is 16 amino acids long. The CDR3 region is CASSIRTGGEGNTIYF. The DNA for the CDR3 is TGTGCCAGTAGTATAAGGACAGGGGGCGAGGGAAACACCATATATTTT.

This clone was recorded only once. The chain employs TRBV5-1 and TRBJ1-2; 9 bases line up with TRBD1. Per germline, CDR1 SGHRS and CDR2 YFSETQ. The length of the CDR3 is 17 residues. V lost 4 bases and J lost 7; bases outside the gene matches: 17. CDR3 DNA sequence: TGCGCCAGCAGCCCCGGGACAGGGTTAGCCTACGGCGGTGGCTACACCTTC. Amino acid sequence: CASSPGTGLAYGGGYTF.

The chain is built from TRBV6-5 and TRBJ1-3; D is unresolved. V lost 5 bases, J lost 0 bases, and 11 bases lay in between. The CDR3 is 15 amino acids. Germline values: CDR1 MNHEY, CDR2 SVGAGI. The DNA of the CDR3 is TGTGCCAGCAGTCGAGGGTTATTCTCTGGAAACACCATATATTTT. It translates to CASSRGLFSGNTIYF.

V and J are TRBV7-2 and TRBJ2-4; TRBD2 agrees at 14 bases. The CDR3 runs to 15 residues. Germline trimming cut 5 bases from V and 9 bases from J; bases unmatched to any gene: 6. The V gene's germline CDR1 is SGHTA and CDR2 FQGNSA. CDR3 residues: CASSVSGTSGGIQYF. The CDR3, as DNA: TGTGCCAGCAGCGTCTCCGGGACTAGCGGGGGCATTCAGTACTTC.

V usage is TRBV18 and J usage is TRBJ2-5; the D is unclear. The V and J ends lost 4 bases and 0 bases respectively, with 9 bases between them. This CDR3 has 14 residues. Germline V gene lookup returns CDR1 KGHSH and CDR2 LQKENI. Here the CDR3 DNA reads TGTGCCAGCTCACGTAGATTGTACCAAGAGACCCAGTACTTC. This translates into CASSRRLYQETQYF.

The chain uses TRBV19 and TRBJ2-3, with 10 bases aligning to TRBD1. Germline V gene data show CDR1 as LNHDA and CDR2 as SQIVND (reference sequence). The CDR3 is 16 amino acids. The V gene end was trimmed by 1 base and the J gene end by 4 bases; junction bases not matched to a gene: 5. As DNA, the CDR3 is TGTGCCAGTAGTATAGGAGGACAGGGGGGAGCAGATACGCAGTATTTT. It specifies CASSIGGQGGADTQYF.

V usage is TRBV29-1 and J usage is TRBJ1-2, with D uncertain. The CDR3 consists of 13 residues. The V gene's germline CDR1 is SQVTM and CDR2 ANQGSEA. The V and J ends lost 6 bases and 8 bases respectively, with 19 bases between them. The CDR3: CSVAPSPKEGYTF. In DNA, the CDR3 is TGCAGCGTGGCCCCCAGTCCTAAGGAGGGCTACACCTTC.

In DNA, the CDR3 is TGTGCCAGCAGCTTAGACCGGACTAGCGGGGGGCTGAGCTCCTACGAGCAGTACTTC. Its protein product is CASSLDRTSGGLSSYEQYF. This sequence joins TRBV7-9 and TRBJ2-7; 14 bases align to TRBD2. This CDR3 region has 19 residues. CDR1 is SEHNR, CDR2 FQNEAQ, per germline (reference sequence). V dropped 1 base and J dropped 0; count of bases not matched to a gene: 8.

CDR3 residues: CSASGGQGVSNEQFF. The DNA of the CDR3 is TGCAGCGCGTCCGGTGGACAGGGAGTTTCGAATGAGCAGTTCTTC. The chain has TRBV29-1 and TRBJ2-1; 8 nucleotides agree with TRBD1. The germline V gene encodes CDR1 SQVTM and CDR2 ANQGSEA. J was trimmed by 7 bases and V by 7 bases; bases with no gene match: 15. The CDR3 is 15 residues long.

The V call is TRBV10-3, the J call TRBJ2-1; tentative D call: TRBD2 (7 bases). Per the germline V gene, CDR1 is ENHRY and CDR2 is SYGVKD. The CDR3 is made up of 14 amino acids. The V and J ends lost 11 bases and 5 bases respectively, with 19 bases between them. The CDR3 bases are TGTGCCGCTCAGCTGGGGGAGGGGGACAATGAGCAGTTCTTC. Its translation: CAAQLGEGDNEQFF.

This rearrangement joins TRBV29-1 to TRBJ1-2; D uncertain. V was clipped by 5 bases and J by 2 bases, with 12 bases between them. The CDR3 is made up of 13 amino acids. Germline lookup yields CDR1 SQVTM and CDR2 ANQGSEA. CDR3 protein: CSVYLQKNYGYTF. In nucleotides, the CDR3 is TGCAGCGTTTATTTACAGAAAAACTATGGCTACACCTTC.

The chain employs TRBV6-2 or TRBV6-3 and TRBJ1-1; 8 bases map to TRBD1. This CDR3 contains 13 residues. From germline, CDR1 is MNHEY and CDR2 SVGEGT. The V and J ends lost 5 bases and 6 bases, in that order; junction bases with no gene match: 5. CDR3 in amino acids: CASSPSTGAEAFF. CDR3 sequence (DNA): TGTGCCAGCAGTCCATCGACAGGGGCTGAAGCTTTCTTT.

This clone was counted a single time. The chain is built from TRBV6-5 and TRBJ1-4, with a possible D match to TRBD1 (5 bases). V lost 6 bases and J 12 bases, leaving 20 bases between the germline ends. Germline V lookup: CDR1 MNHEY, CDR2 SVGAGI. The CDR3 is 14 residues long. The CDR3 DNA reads TGTGCCAGCAGACCAACCCTCAGGGATTGGCAACTGTTTTTT. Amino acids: CASRPTLRDWQLFF.

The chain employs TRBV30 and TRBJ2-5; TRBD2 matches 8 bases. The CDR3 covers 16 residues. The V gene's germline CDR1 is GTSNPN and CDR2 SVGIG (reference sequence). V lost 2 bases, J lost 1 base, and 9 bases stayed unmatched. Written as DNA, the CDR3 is TGTGCCTGGAGTCTTGGTACTAGCGGATTCCAAGAGACCCAGTACTTC. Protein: CAWSLGTSGFQETQYF.

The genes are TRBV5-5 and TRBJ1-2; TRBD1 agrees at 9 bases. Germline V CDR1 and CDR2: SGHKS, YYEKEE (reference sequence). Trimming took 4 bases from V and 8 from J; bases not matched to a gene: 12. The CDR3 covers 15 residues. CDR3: CASSLYLQGAAGYTF. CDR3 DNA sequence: TGTGCCAGCAGCCTGTATTTACAGGGGGCAGCGGGCTACACCTTC.

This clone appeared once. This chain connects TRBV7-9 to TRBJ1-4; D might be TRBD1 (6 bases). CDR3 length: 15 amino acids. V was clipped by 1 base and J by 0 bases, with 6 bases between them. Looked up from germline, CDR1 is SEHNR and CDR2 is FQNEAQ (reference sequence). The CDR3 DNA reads TGTGCCAGCAGCTTAGAGGGGGCAACTAATGAAAAACTGTTTTTT. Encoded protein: CASSLEGATNEKLFF.

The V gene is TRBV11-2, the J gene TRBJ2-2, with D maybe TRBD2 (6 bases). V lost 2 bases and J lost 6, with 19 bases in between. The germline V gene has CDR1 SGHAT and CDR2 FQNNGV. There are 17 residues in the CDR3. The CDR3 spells CASSLIRSDSGSGELFF. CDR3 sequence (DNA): TGTGCCAGCAGCTTAATCCGCTCGGATAGCGGTTCCGGGGAGCTGTTTTTT.

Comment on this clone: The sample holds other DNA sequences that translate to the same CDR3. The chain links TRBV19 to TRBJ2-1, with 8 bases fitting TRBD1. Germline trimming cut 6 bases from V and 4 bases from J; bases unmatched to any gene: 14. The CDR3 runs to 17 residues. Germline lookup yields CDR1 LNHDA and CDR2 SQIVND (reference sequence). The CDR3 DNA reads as TGTGCCAGTAGCTATCAAGGGACAGGCCCGCCGTACAATGAGCAGTTCTTC. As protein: CASSYQGTGPPYNEQFF.

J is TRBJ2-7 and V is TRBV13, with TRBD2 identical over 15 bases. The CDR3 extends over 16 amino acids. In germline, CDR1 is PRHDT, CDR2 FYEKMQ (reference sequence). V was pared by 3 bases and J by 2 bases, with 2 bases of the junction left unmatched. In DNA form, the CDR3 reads TGTGCCAGCAGCTTCTGGACTAGCGGGGGGGCCTACGAGCAGTACTTC. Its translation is CASSFWTSGGAYEQYF.

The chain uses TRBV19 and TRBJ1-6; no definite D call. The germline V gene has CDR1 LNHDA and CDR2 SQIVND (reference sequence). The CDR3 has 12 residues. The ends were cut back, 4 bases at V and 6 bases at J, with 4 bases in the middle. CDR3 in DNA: TGTGCCAGTAGTAATATTAATTCACCCCTCCACTTT. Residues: CASSNINSPLHF.

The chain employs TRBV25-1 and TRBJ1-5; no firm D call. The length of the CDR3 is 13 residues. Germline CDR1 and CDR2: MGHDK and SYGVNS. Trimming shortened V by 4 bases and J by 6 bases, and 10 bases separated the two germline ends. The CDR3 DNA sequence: TGTGCCAGCAGTGGCGGGAGCGGTCAGCCCCAGCATTTT. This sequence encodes CASSGGSGQPQHF. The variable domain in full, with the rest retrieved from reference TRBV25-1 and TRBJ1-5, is EADIYQTPRYLVIGTGKKITLECSQTMGHDKMYWYQQDPGMELHLIHYSYGVNSTEKGDLSSESTVSRIRTEHFPLTLESARPSHTSQYLCASSGGSGQPQHFGDGTRLSIL.

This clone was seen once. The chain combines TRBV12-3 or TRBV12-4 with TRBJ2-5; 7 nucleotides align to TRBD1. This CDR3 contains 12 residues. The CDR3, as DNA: TGTTCGAAAGGGGGCCCCCGGTGGACCCAGTACTTC. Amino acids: CSKGGPRWTQYF.

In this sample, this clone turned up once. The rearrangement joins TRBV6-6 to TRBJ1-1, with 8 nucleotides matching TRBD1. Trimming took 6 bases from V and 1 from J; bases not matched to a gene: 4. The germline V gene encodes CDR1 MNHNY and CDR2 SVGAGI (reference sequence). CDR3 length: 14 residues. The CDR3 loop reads CASRVQGENTEAFF. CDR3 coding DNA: TGTGCCAGCAGGGTACAGGGGGAGAACACTGAAGCTTTCTTT.

Here the CDR3 DNA reads TGTGCCAGTATCCCCGACAGGGACCCTGGAAACACCATATATTTT. This encodes CASIPDRDPGNTIYF. The rearrangement joins TRBV19 to TRBJ1-3; 7 bases fit TRBD1. V lost 7 bases and J lost 2; bases outside the gene matches: 8. Germline lookup yields CDR1 LNHDA and CDR2 SQIVND (reference sequence). The CDR3 covers 15 residues. Combining the CDR3 with reference TRBV19 and TRBJ1-3 gives the whole variable domain DGGITQSPKYLFRKEGQNVTLSCEQNLNHDAMYWYRQDPGQGLRLIYYSQIVNDFQKGDIAEGYSVSREKKESFPLTVTSAQKNPTAFYLCASIPDRDPGNTIYFGEGSWLTVV.

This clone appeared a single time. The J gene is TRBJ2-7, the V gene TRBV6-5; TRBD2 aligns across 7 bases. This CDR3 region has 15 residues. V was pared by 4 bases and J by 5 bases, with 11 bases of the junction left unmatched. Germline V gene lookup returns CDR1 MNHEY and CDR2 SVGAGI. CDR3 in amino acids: CASSLVAGGFHEQYF. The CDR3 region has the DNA TGTGCCAGCAGTTTAGTAGCGGGTGGATTCCACGAGCAGTACTTC.

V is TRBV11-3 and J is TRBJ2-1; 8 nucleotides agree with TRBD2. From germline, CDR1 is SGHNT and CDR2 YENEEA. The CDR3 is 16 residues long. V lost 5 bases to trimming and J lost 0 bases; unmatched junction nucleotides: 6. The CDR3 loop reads CASSRGGGRSYNEQFF. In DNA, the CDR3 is TGTGCCAGCAGCCGGGGGGGAGGGCGCTCCTACAATGAGCAGTTCTTC.

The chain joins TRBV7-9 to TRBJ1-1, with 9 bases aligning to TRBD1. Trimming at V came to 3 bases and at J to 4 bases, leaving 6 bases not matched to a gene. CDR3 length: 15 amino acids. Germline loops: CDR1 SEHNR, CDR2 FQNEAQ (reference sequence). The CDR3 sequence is CASSFRQGGGTEAFF. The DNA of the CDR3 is TGTGCCAGCAGCTTCCGACAGGGGGGTGGCACTGAAGCTTTCTTT.

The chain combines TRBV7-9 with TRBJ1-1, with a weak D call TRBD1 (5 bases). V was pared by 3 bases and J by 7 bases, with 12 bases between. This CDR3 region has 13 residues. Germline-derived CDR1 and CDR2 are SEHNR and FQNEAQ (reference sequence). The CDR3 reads CASSFPGGREAFF. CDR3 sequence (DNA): TGTGCCAGCAGCTTTCCCGGGGGTCGTGAAGCTTTCTTT.